Listed below are T cell receptor beta chains from one sample, sequenced in a study of cytomegalovirus exposure and HLA in healthy donors. TCRdb keeps only in-frame clones here, not all; method: immunoSEQ multiplex PCR. The sample shows about 170,000 clones, 73% of them seen only once. The sample was PBMCs. Receptor source: a young woman in good health and CMV-seropositive. The CDR3 runs from the conserved cysteine through the conserved F or W. The D gene is left open where the match is weak. Only some rows state a clone size, as once, few, many or a class for expanded clones.

d_gene	v_gene	j_gene	abundance	CDR3nt	CDR3aa
-	TRBV28	TRBJ2-3	-	TGTGCCAGCAGTCTTATAACAGATACGCAGTATTTT	CASSLITDTQYF
TRBD1	TRBV9	TRBJ2-1	-	TGTGCCAGCAGCCCTGGGACAGGGCTCTACAATGAGCAGTTCTTC	CASSPGTGLYNEQFF
TRBD1	TRBV2	TRBJ1-6	-	TGTGCCAGCAAGGGACAGGAAAGCTCACCCCTCCACTTT	CASKGQESSPLHF
-	TRBV30	TRBJ2-1	-	TGTGCCTGTCTCCGGGGGATCAATGAGCAGTTCTTC	CACLRGINEQFF
-	TRBV15	TRBJ1-6	few	TGTGCCACCAGCAGTGACCTCAGGGGCCCCTCCTATTCACCCCTCCACTTT	CATSSDLRGPSYSPLHF
-	TRBV18	TRBJ1-1	-	TGTGCCAGCTCACCAAACAGAGACAACACTGAAGCTTTCTTT	CASSPNRDNTEAFF
TRBD1	TRBV7-6	TRBJ1-6	few	TGTGCCAGCAGCTTAGTAACAGGGGGCCGGGGATCACCCCTCCACTTT	CASSLVTGGRGSPLHF
-	TRBV19	TRBJ1-3	-	TGTGCCAGTAGCGTAGCGATGGGGTACTCTGGAAACACCATATATTTT	CASSVAMGYSGNTIYF
-	TRBV9	TRBJ1-1	few	TGTGCCAGCAGCGTCTTTCCGGCCGGGATAGACACTGAAGCTTTCTTT	CASSVFPAGIDTEAFF
-	TRBV9	TRBJ1-6	-	TGTGCCAGCAGCGCCCCCGGGGGAGGGAATTCACCCCTCCACTTT	CASSAPGGGNSPLHF
-	TRBV15	TRBJ2-5	-	TGTGCCACCAGCAGTGGGGCGCCCCAAGAGACCCAGTACTTC	CATSSGAPQETQYF
TRBD1	TRBV19	TRBJ2-1	-	TGTGCCAGCCACCGCACAGGGGTTGGTGAGCAGTTCTTC	CASHRTGVGEQFF
TRBD1	TRBV6-5	TRBJ1-2	-	TGTGCCAGCAGTGGGACAGGGGGCCTGGGCTATGGCTACACCTTC	CASSGTGGLGYGYTF
-	TRBV7-2	TRBJ1-1	-	TGTGCCAGCAGCTTAGAGACAGACACTGAAGCTTTCTTT	CASSLETDTEAFF
-	TRBV12-5	TRBJ2-1	-	TGTGCTAGTGGTTTGGATAGTTTGGGGGGTGAGCAGTTCTTC	CASGLDSLGGEQFF
TRBD2	TRBV29-1	TRBJ2-5	few	TGCAGCGTTCTCCCGGGAGGTACAGAGACCCAGTACTTC	CSVLPGGTETQYF
TRBD1	TRBV5-1	TRBJ1-1	-	TGCGCCAGCAGCTTCTCCATCCCCGGGACAGGGGGGACTGAAGCTTTCTTT	CASSFSIPGTGGTEAFF
-	TRBV11-2	TRBJ1-1	-	TGTGCCAGCAGATTTCAGAACACTGAAGCTTTCTTT	CASRFQNTEAFF
TRBD2	TRBV19	TRBJ2-7	-	TGTGCCAGTAGTATGGGACTAGCGGGGGCCGAGCAGTACTTC	CASSMGLAGAEQYF
-	TRBV7-6	TRBJ2-7	-	TGTGCCAGCAGCTTAAGGGAGACACAAGAGCAGTACTTC	CASSLRETQEQYF
-	TRBV9	TRBJ1-2	-	TGTGCCAGCAGCGTAGGGGGCGACTATGGCTACACCTTC	CASSVGGDYGYTF
TRBD2	TRBV5-6	TRBJ2-7	-	TGTGCCAGCAGCTTGGCCAGCGGGGGATCCTACGAGCAGTACTTC	CASSLASGGSYEQYF
-	TRBV6-1	TRBJ2-7	-	TGTGCCAGCACCGAAGGGGGAGTTCCCTACGAGCAGTACTTC	CASTEGGVPYEQYF
TRBD2	TRBV7-3	TRBJ2-1	-	TGTGCCAGCAGCCCGAATAGCGGGGGGGCCAATGAGCAGTTCTTC	CASSPNSGGANEQFF
-	TRBV9	TRBJ1-3	-	TGTGCCAGCAGCGCCGGGGAGGGGTTCGGAAACACCATATATTTT	CASSAGEGFGNTIYF
-	TRBV7-9	TRBJ1-1	few	TGTGCCAGCAGCTTTTCACAGGGGAACACTGAAGCTTTCTTT	CASSFSQGNTEAFF
-	TRBV2	TRBJ1-1	-	TGTGCCAGCAGTGGGGGGGGCGGGCCCACTGAAGCTTTCTTT	CASSGGGGPTEAFF
-	TRBV5-1	TRBJ1-1	-	TGCGCCAGCAGCTTGGCCTTCGGGGGGGCTAGGGACACTGAAGCTTTCTTT	CASSLAFGGARDTEAFF
-	TRBV7-6	TRBJ1-5	-	TGTGCCAGCAGCAAGCCAGGAAGGAATCAGCCCCAGCATTTT	CASSKPGRNQPQHF
TRBD1	TRBV7-9	TRBJ2-7	-	TGTGCCAGCAGCTTAGGGGACAGGAGTCCCTACGAGCAGTACTTC	CASSLGDRSPYEQYF